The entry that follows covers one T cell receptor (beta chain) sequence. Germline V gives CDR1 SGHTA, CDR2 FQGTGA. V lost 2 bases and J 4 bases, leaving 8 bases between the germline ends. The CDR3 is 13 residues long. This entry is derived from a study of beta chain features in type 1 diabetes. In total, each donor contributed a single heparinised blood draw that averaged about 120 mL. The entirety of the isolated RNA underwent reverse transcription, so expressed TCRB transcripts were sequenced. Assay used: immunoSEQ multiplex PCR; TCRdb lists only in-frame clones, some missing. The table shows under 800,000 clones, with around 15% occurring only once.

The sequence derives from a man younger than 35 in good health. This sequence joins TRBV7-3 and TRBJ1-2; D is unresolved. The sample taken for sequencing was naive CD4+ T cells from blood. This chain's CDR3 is CASSLSRGYGYTF. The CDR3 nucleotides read TGTGCCAGCAGCTTATCGCGCGGCTATGGCTACACCTTC.